The 23 T cell receptor beta chains below come from one sample, sequenced in a study of blood T cells in healthy people across ages. The use of a sample-barcoded 5' primer and a J-beta primer mix characterized a second PCR of about 7 to 12 cycles. TCRdb analysed the 5' RACE reads with MiXCR anew, one entry per CDR3 protein. The repertoire holds about 500,000 distinct CDR3 sequences, less than 25% seen once, with just under 9% in the top ten. These data were also filed under a second study, of T cells of mothers and their children.

Sequences were obtained from blood. All receptors come from a boy aged 5-17 years in good health.

This clonotype was found a few times. This rearrangement joins TRBV7-9 to TRBJ2-3, with 10 bases fitting TRBD1. Germline values: CDR1 SEHNR, CDR2 FQNEAQ (reference sequence). Trimming at V came to 4 bases and at J to 0 bases, leaving 7 bases not matched to a gene. The CDR3 has 17 amino acids. This CDR3 reads CASSWPDRGASTDTQYF. DNA of the CDR3: TGTGCCAGCAGCTGGCCGGACAGGGGGGCCAGCACAGATACGCAGTATTTT.

The chain is built from TRBV20-1 and TRBJ2-7; D is perhaps TRBD1 (6 bases). The CDR3 covers 12 residues. Trimming pared 5 bases from V and 6 bases from J, leaving 14 bases between. The V gene's germline CDR1 is DFQATT and CDR2 SNEGSKA (reference sequence). Here the CDR3 reads CSAGYRVGEQYF. CDR3 sequence (DNA): TGCAGTGCTGGCTACAGGGTGGGCGAGCAGTACTTC.

This chain joins TRBV29-1 and TRBJ2-2; possibly TRBD1 for D (7 bases). The V gene lost 3 bases and the J gene lost 3 bases, with 11 bases spanning the gap. Germline V CDR1 and CDR2: SQVTM, ANQGSEA. The CDR3 length is 14 residues. CDR3 coding DNA: TGCAGCGTTGATGGCAGGGGGGACACCGGGGAGCTGTTTTTT. Protein product: CSVDGRGDTGELFF.

The chain employs TRBV3-1 and TRBJ2-7; no reliable D call. CDR3 length equals 14 residues. CDR1 and CDR2 (germline): LGHDT, YNNKEL (reference sequence). Between the trimmed V and J ends, which lost 2 bases and 2 bases, there was a span of 10 bases. Written as DNA, the CDR3 is TGTGCCAGCAGCCAAAGAAGTCTCGCCTACGAGCAGTACTTC. It yields the protein CASSQRSLAYEQYF.

V and J are TRBV4-3 and TRBJ2-1, with 8 nucleotides matching TRBD1. Germline-derived CDR1 and CDR2 are LGHNA and YSLEER. Trimming cost V 1 base and J 4 bases; bases outside gene matches: 0. This CDR3 comprises 14 residues. Here the CDR3 DNA reads TGCGCCAGCAGCCAAGGGACAGGGTACAATGAGCAGTTCTTC. It translates to CASSQGTGYNEQFF.

V is TRBV20-1 and J is TRBJ2-1, with no clear D. Trimming left V 6 bases short and J 8 bases short, with 8 bases between. The CDR3 is 10 amino acids. The germline CDR1 and CDR2 sequences are DFQATT and SNEGSKA (reference sequence). CDR3 in amino acids: CSARKDEQFF. The CDR3 nucleotides read TGCAGTGCGAGGAAGGATGAGCAGTTCTTC.

The chain recombines TRBV5-1 with TRBJ2-1, with 9 bases aligning to TRBD1. J lost 6 bases, V lost 4 bases, and 11 bases had no gene match. CDR1 SGHRS and CDR2 YFSETQ come from the germline V gene. This CDR3 comprises 16 residues. This chain's CDR3 is CASSETSGTGSNEQFF. CDR3 in DNA: TGCGCCAGCAGCGAAACGAGCGGGACAGGGTCCAATGAGCAGTTCTTC. Based on the CDR3 plus reference TRBV5-1 and TRBJ2-1, the full variable domain is KAGVTQTPRYLIKTRGQQVTLSCSPISGHRSVSWYQQTPGQGLQFLFEYFSETQRNKGNFPGRFSGRQFSNSRSEMNVSTLELGDSALYLCASSETSGTGSNEQFFGPGTRLTVL.

The rearrangement uses TRBV7-9 and TRBJ2-2; 8 bases agree with TRBD1. V trimming: 6 bases; J trimming: 6 bases; junction bases outside the gene matches: 9. The CDR3 covers 15 residues. CDR1 is SEHNR, CDR2 FQNEAQ, per germline (reference sequence). In nucleotides, the CDR3 is TGTGCCAGCAGGCAATCCACACAGGGGGCCGGGGAGCTGTTTTTT. Encoded protein: CASRQSTQGAGELFF.

This chain joins TRBV3-1 and TRBJ2-5, with TRBD2 identical over 10 bases. CDR3 size: 16 residues. Germline V gene lookup returns CDR1 LGHDT and CDR2 YNNKEL (reference sequence). The V and J ends lost 5 bases and 1 base, in that order; junction bases with no gene match: 7. CDR3 protein: CASSYKTSGIQETQYF. The DNA for the CDR3 is TGTGCCAGCAGCTACAAAACTAGCGGGATCCAAGAGACCCAGTACTTC.

This clonotype has only a few counts. V is TRBV7-2 and J is TRBJ1-4; no clear D. CDR3 length: 16 residues. Germline loops: CDR1 SGHTA, CDR2 FQGNSA. V was trimmed by 3 bases and J by 1 base, leaving 12 bases between them. For the CDR3, the DNA is TGTGCCAGCAGCTTGGGCCAGACTATAACTAATGAAAAACTGTTTTTT. As protein: CASSLGQTITNEKLFF.

In its sample, this clonotype was seen a few times. This chain joins TRBV4-3 and TRBJ1-2, with D perhaps matching TRBD1 (5 bases). This CDR3 has 16 amino acids. CDR1 is LGHNA, CDR2 YSLEER, per germline. Trimming stripped 4 bases from V and 1 base from J, with 16 bases between. CDR3 amino acids: CASSPRVGENNYGYTF. The CDR3 DNA follows: TGCGCCAGCAGCCCCCGGGTGGGGGAAAATAACTATGGCTACACCTTC.

V usage is TRBV9 and J usage is TRBJ1-2; D remains unclear. This CDR3 has 14 residues. V lost 4 bases and J 0 bases, leaving 10 bases between the germline ends. CDR1 is SGDLS and CDR2 is YYNGEE in the germline V gene. CDR3 DNA: TGTGCCAGCAGCCCCCAGGAGTCTAACTATGGCTACACCTTC. This codes for CASSPQESNYGYTF. The whole variable domain, remainder taken from reference TRBV9 and TRBJ1-2, is DSGVTQTPKHLITATGQRVTLRCSPRSGDLSVYWYQQSLDQGLQFLIQYYNGEERAKGNILERFSAQQFPDLHSELNLSSLELGDSALYFCASSPQESNYGYTFGSGTRLTVV.

This clonotype has only a few counts. The gene calls are TRBV20-1 and TRBJ2-7; 8 bases agree with TRBD1. The germline V gene encodes CDR1 DFQATT and CDR2 SNEGSKA (reference sequence). This CDR3 spans 17 amino acids. V shed 3 bases and J 4 bases; nucleotides not matched to a gene: 17. CDR3 amino acids: CSARSDETETGVYEQYF. CDR3 coding DNA: TGCAGTGCTAGGTCCGACGAAACCGAGACAGGGGTGTACGAGCAGTACTTC.

In this sample, this clonotype turned up many times. J is TRBJ2-5 and V is TRBV20-1; the D is unclear. V was clipped by 7 bases and J by 1 base, with 10 bases between them. This CDR3 comprises 12 residues. Germline loops: CDR1 DFQATT, CDR2 SNEGSKA (reference sequence). The CDR3, as DNA: TGCAGTGGGATCGAGATCCAAGAGACCCAGTACTTC. The encoded protein is CSGIEIQETQYF.

The V call is TRBV5-1, the J call TRBJ2-4, with D possibly TRBD1 on 5 matching bases. The CDR3 totals 16 residues. Germline CDR1 reads SGHRS; CDR2 reads YFSETQ. V was cut by 1 base and J by 0 bases, with 11 bases left in between. Written as DNA, the CDR3 is TGCGCCAGCAGCTTGTTGGGGCAGCGAGCCAAAAACATTCAGTACTTC. As protein: CASSLLGQRAKNIQYF.

This clonotype was observed a few times. J is TRBJ2-4 and V is TRBV15; a possible D gene is TRBD1 (6 bases). V lost 1 base to trimming and J lost 1 base, with 11 bases between them. CDR3 length equals 16 residues. CDR1 and CDR2 from the germline V gene are LNHNV and YYDKDF (reference sequence). CDR3 protein: CATSRGQGLAKNIQYF. The CDR3 bases are TGTGCCACCAGCAGAGGTCAGGGGTTGGCCAAAAACATTCAGTACTTC.

This clonotype was detected ten times or more. The chain carries TRBV12-3 or TRBV12-4 and TRBJ2-1; unclear D gene. Between the trimmed V and J ends, which lost 6 bases and 4 bases, there was a span of 10 bases. This CDR3 comprises 13 residues. The CDR3 spells CASSPDLYNEQFF. The CDR3 bases are TGTGCCAGCAGCCCTGACTTATACAATGAGCAGTTCTTC.

The gene calls are TRBV2 and TRBJ2-6; D is ambiguous. The V end was cut by 3 bases, the J end by 4 bases, with 7 bases between. This CDR3 has 14 amino acids. Germline V gene sequence: CDR1 SNHLY, CDR2 FYNNEI. CDR3 protein: CASSELNGANVLTF. The DNA of the CDR3 is TGTGCCAGCAGTGAGTTGAACGGGGCCAACGTCCTGACTTTC. The complete variable domain, with remaining parts taken from reference TRBV2 and TRBJ2-6, reads EPEVTQTPSHQVTQMGQEVILRCVPISNHLYFYWYRQILGQKVEFLVSFYNNEISEKSEIFDDQFSVERPDGSNFTLKIRSTKLEDSAMYFCASSELNGANVLTFGAGSRLTVL.

The chain has TRBV20-1 and TRBJ1-4; the D is unclear. Germline V lookup: CDR1 DFQATT, CDR2 SNEGSKA (reference sequence). Deletions cut 2 bases from V and 7 bases from J, with 5 bases between. The length of the CDR3 is 11 residues. The CDR3, as DNA: TGCAGTGCTAGATTTATTGAAAAACTGTTTTTT. Its translation is CSARFIEKLFF.

There are a few counts of this clonotype. This chain joins TRBV6-5 and TRBJ2-6; D is undetermined. Trimming removed 7 bases from V and 4 bases from J, with 8 bases in between. From germline, CDR1 is MNHEY and CDR2 SVGAGI. The CDR3 covers 13 residues. In nucleotides, the CDR3 is TGTGCCAGCACCCAACGAGGGGCCAACGTCCTGACTTTC. It translates to CASTQRGANVLTF.

This clonotype came up many times. The chain is built from TRBV5-1 and TRBJ2-5, with TRBD1 as a possible D gene (5 bases). The assigned J gene may be wrong: the sequence end matches TRBJ2-7 better. This CDR3 contains 13 residues. Germline V gene data show CDR1 as SGHRS and CDR2 as YFSETQ. CDR3: CASSAPGIYEQYF. The DNA of the CDR3 is TGCGCCAGCAGCGCGCCAGGGATTTACGAGCAGTACTTC.

The V gene is TRBV10-3, the J gene TRBJ1-3; no definite D call. The CDR3 contains 15 residues. Germline loops: CDR1 ENHRY, CDR2 SYGVKD. V was clipped by 4 bases and J by 0 bases, with 10 bases between them. The DNA for the CDR3 is TGTGCCATCAGTGCCGGGAGTACCTCTGGAAACACCATATATTTT. Translation gives CAISAGSTSGNTIYF.

This clonotype has more than one count but fewer than ten. The J gene is TRBJ1-5, the V gene TRBV10-3, with D possibly matching TRBD1 (6 bases). Germline CDR1 and CDR2: ENHRY and SYGVKD. This CDR3 is 13 amino acids long. The germline V and J ends were trimmed by 7 bases and 0 bases, with 7 bases remaining between them. The CDR3 sequence: CAINRDSNQPQHF. The DNA of the CDR3 is TGTGCCATCAACAGGGATAGCAATCAGCCCCAGCATTTT.